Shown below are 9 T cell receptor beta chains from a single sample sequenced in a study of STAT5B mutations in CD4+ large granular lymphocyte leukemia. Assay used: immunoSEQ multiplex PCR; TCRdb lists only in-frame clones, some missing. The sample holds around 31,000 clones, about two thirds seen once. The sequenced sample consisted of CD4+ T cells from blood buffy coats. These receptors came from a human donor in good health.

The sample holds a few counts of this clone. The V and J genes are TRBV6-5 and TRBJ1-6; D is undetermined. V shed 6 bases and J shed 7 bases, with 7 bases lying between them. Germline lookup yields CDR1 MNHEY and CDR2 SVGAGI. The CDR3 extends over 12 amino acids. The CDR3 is CASRRLNSPLHF. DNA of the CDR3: TGTGCCAGCAGGCGGCTGAATTCACCCCTCCACTTT.

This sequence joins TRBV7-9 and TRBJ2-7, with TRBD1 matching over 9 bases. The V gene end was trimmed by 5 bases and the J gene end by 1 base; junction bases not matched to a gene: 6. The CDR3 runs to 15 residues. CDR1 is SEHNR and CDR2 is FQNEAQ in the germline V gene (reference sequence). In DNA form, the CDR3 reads TGTGCCAGCAGCCCGGGCGGGACAGGGTCCTACGAGCAGTACGTC. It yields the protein CASSPGGTGSYEQYV.

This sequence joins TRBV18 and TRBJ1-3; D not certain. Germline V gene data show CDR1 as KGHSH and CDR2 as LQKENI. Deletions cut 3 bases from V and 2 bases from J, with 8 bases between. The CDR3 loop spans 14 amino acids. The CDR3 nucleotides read TGTGCCAGCTCACCGATTGGCACTGGAAACACCATATATTTT. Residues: CASSPIGTGNTIYF. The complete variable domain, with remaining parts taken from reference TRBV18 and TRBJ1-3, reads NAGVMQNPRHLVRRRGQEARLRCSPMKGHSHVYWYRQLPEEGLKFMVYLQKENIIDESGMPKERFSAEFPKEGPSILRIQQVVRGDSAAYFCASSPIGTGNTIYFGEGSWLTVV.

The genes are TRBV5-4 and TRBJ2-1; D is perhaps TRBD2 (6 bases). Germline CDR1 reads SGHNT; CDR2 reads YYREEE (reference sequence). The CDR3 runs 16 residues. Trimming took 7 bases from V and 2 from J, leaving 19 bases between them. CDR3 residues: CASSSTGTGAYNEQFF. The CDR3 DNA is TGTGCCAGCTCCTCGACCGGGACGGGGGCCTACAATGAGCAGTTCTTC.

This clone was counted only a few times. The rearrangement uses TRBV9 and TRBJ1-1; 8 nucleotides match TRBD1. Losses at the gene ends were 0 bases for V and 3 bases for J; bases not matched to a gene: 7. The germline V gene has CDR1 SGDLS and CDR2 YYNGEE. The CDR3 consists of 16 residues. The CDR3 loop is CASSVAPQGAHTEAFF. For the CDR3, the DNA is TGTGCCAGCAGCGTAGCTCCCCAGGGGGCGCACACTGAAGCTTTCTTT.

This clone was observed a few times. The CDR3 DNA reads as TGTGCCAGCAGCTTAGATGGGGGGTTCAGTCTGGAGGGCTACACCTTC. Translated: CASSLDGGFSLEGYTF. This rearrangement joins TRBV11-2 to TRBJ1-2; maybe TRBD1 (5 bases). V was trimmed by 0 bases and J by 8 bases, leaving 19 bases between them. The CDR3 has 16 amino acids. Germline V gene sequence: CDR1 SGHAT, CDR2 FQNNGV. Full variable domain (rest looked up from reference TRBV11-2 and TRBJ1-2): EAGVAQSPRYKIIEKRQSVAFWCNPISGHATLYWYQQILGQGPKLLIQFQNNGVVDDSQLPKDRFSAERLKGVDSTLKIQPAKLEDSAVYLCASSLDGGFSLEGYTFGSGTRLTVV.

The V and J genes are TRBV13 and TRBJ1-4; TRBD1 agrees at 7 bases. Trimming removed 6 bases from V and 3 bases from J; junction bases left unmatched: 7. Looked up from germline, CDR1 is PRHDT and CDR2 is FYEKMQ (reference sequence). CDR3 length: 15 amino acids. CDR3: CASRERGRSNEKLFF. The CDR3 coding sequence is TGTGCCAGCAGAGAAAGGGGGCGGTCTAATGAAAAACTGTTTTTT.

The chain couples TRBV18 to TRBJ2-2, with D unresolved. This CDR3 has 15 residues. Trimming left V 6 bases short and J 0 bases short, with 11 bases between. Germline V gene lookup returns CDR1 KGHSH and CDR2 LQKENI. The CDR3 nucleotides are TGTGCCAGCTCCCCCGAGAGGTCGAACACCGGGGAGCTGTTTTTT. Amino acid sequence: CASSPERSNTGELFF.

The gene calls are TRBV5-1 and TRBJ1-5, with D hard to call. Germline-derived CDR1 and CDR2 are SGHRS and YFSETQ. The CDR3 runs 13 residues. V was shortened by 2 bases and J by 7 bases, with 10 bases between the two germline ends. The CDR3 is CASSLDNGQPQHF. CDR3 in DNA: TGCGCCAGCAGCTTAGATAATGGGCAGCCCCAGCATTTT.